These 21 T cell receptor beta chains were sequenced from one sample in a study of siplizumab effects on memory and regulatory T cells. The table came from immunoSEQ multiplex PCR; TCRdb's copy has only in-frame clones and leaves some out. The data contain about 82,000 clones, 87% of them singletons. Sequencing used Tregs sorted from blood. The source is a human donor in good health.

This chain links TRBV7-2 with TRBJ1-5; TRBD1 matches at 7 bases. Trimming cost V 5 bases and J 7 bases; bases outside gene matches: 5. CDR1 and CDR2 from the germline V gene are SGHTA and FQGNSA. The CDR3 has 13 amino acids. The CDR3 DNA sequence: TGTGCCAGCAGCCCACAGGGGATACAGCCCCAGCATTTT. Amino acids: CASSPQGIQPQHF.

This chain links TRBV4-3 with TRBJ2-3; D is possibly TRBD2 (6 bases). Germline CDR1 is LGHNA and CDR2 is YSLEER. The CDR3 sequence is 14 residues long. Trimming left V 5 bases short and J 2 bases short, with 11 bases between. The CDR3 region is CASSSGLVTDTQYF. CDR3 DNA sequence: TGCGCCAGCAGCTCGGGACTCGTCACAGATACGCAGTATTTT.

The chain has TRBV10-1 and TRBJ2-7; 7 nucleotides align to TRBD1. The CDR3 consists of 12 residues. Germline trimming cut 8 bases from V and 7 bases from J; bases unmatched to any gene: 8. Germline CDR1 WNHNN, CDR2 SYGVQD (reference sequence). The CDR3 is CASEGARREQYF. The CDR3, as DNA: TGCGCCAGCGAGGGGGCGCGAAGGGAGCAGTACTTC.

The J gene is TRBJ2-3, the V gene TRBV30; 8 bases map to TRBD1. Looked up from germline, CDR1 is GTSNPN and CDR2 is SVGIG (reference sequence). The CDR3 runs 13 residues. V trimming: 6 bases; J trimming: 6 bases; junction bases outside the gene matches: 8. The CDR3 nucleotides read TGTGCCTGTAGTCAGGGGGCGCGGGATACGCAGTATTTT. Its protein is CACSQGARDTQYF. The entire variable domain, with the rest obtained from reference TRBV30 and TRBJ2-3, is as follows: SQTIHQWPATLVQPVGSPLSLECTVEGTSNPNLYWYRQAAGRGLQLLFYSVGIGQISSEVPQNLSASRPQDRQFILSSKKLLLSDSGFYLCACSQGARDTQYFGPGTRLTVL.

The genes are TRBV7-2 and TRBJ1-2; D is uncertain. Germline lookup yields CDR1 SGHTA and CDR2 FQGNSA. CDR3 length equals 15 residues. V lost 1 base and J 8 bases, leaving 17 bases between the germline ends. This CDR3 is CASSLVAPAMRGYTF. The CDR3 DNA follows: TGTGCCAGCAGCTTAGTGGCACCAGCCATGAGGGGCTACACCTTC.

This clone was seen a few times. The genes are TRBV5-1 and TRBJ2-1; 11 positions match TRBD2. The CDR3 length is 14 residues. Germline values: CDR1 SGHRS, CDR2 YFSETQ. DNA of the CDR3: TGCGCGTCGGCCCCTAGCGGGGGGTGGAATGAGCAGTTCTTC. Protein product: CASAPSGGWNEQFF.

The rearrangement uses TRBV28 and TRBJ1-1; possibly TRBD1 for D (6 bases). The CDR3 spans 13 residues. V gave up 10 bases and J gave up 3 bases, with 15 bases separating them. Germline V lookup: CDR1 MDHEN, CDR2 SYDVKM. The CDR3 bases are TGTGCCACCCTCAAGGGGGTTTACACTGAAGCTTTCTTT. As protein: CATLKGVYTEAFF.

The rearrangement links TRBV6-5 to TRBJ1-3; D gene uncertain. The CDR3 is 13 amino acids. With 6 bases removed from V and 4 bases from J, the gap between germline ends came to 10 bases. The germline gives CDR1 MNHEY, CDR2 SVGAGI. Written as DNA, the CDR3 is TGTGCCAGCAGCGCAGGAACCGGAAACACCATATATTTT. The encoded protein is CASSAGTGNTIYF.

This CDR3 reads CASSGMNSSPLHF. The CDR3 nucleotides are TGTGCCAGCAGTGGAATGAACAGCTCACCCCTCCACTTT. V usage is TRBV2 and J usage is TRBJ1-6; D remains unclear. The CDR3 consists of 13 residues. Germline V gene data show CDR1 as SNHLY and CDR2 as FYNNEI. Trimming shortened V by 4 bases and J by 10 bases, and 11 bases separated the two germline ends.

A word on this clone: This specimen includes other DNA sequences encoding the same CDR3. The V and J genes are TRBV9 and TRBJ1-1; D call uncertain. The length of the CDR3 is 15 residues. V was trimmed by 4 bases and J by 4 bases, leaving 17 bases between them. Germline CDR1 SGDLS, CDR2 YYNGEE. CDR3 amino acids: CASSPTTDEITEAFF. CDR3 DNA sequence: TGTGCCAGCAGCCCGACGACGGACGAGATCACTGAAGCTTTCTTT.

The genes are TRBV27 and TRBJ1-5; perhaps TRBD1 as D (6 bases). This CDR3 has 13 amino acids. The V gene lost 4 bases and the J gene lost 7 bases, with 11 bases spanning the gap. CDR1 and CDR2 (germline): MNHEY, SMNVEV (reference sequence). The DNA of the CDR3 is TGTGCCAGCAGTTCCCGAGGGGGGCAGCCCCAGCATTTT. Translating it yields CASSSRGGQPQHF.

The chain uses TRBV6-6 and TRBJ2-4; D is possibly TRBD2 (6 bases). CDR3 length equals 15 residues. With 5 bases removed from V and 4 bases from J, the gap between germline ends came to 15 bases. CDR1 and CDR2 from the germline V gene are MNHNY and SVGAGI (reference sequence). This chain's CDR3 is CASSLRGVRKNIQYF. In DNA form, the CDR3 reads TGTGCCAGCAGTCTCCGCGGGGTTCGTAAAAACATTCAGTACTTC.

J is TRBJ2-3 and V is TRBV23-1, with D possibly TRBD2 on 7 matching bases. TRBV23-1 is recorded as an ORF, its role being uncertain. The CDR3 sequence is 17 residues long. V was trimmed by 0 bases and J by 4 bases, leaving 17 bases between them. The CDR3 loop is CASSQSGRGGVPDTQYF. The DNA for the CDR3 is TGCGCCAGCAGTCAATCGGGGAGGGGGGGCGTTCCAGATACGCAGTATTTT.

The CDR3 DNA follows: TGTGCCTGGAGTCTACAGGGTTATGGCTACACCTTC. Translation: CAWSLQGYGYTF. J is TRBJ1-2 and V is TRBV30; TRBD1 might be the D (6 bases). V was trimmed by 2 bases and J by 5 bases, leaving 9 bases between them. Germline lookup yields CDR1 GTSNPN and CDR2 SVGIG (reference sequence). The length of the CDR3 is 12 residues.

This chain joins TRBV14 and TRBJ2-7; TRBD1 or TRBD2 may be the D gene (5 bases each). V lost 4 bases and J lost 6, with 13 bases in between. Germline V gene sequence: CDR1 SGHDN, CDR2 FVKESK. The CDR3 sequence is 13 residues long. CDR3: CASSLWGNGEQYF. CDR3 bases: TGTGCCAGCAGCCTCTGGGGGAATGGCGAGCAGTACTTC. Filled out from reference TRBV14 and TRBJ2-7, the complete variable domain reads EAGVTQFPSHSVIEKGQTVTLRCDPISGHDNLYWYRRVMGKEIKFLLHFVKESKQDESGMPNNRFLAERTGGTYSTLKVQPAELEDSGVYFCASSLWGNGEQYFGPGTRLTVT.

V usage is TRBV5-4 and J usage is TRBJ2-5; 14 bases fit TRBD2. The CDR3 runs 17 residues. In germline, CDR1 is SGHNT, CDR2 YYREEE (reference sequence). V shed 4 bases, J shed 4 bases, and the junction held 9 bases outside the gene matches. The CDR3: CASSLRRTSGGLETQYF. In DNA, the CDR3 is TGTGCCAGCAGCCTTCGACGGACTAGCGGGGGGTTAGAGACCCAGTACTTC.

This clone was seen a single time. V usage is TRBV6-6 and J usage is TRBJ2-7; the match to TRBD2 covers 12 bases. The germline CDR1 and CDR2 sequences are MNHNY and SVGAGI (reference sequence). V lost 6 bases to trimming and J lost 5 bases; unmatched junction nucleotides: 5. This CDR3 contains 14 residues. CDR3 sequence: CASRLAGGFHEQYF. In DNA, the CDR3 is TGTGCCAGCAGGCTAGCGGGGGGGTTTCACGAGCAGTACTTC.

This clone was observed once. This chain links TRBV19 with TRBJ2-2; TRBD2 might be the D (5 bases). This CDR3 has 14 residues. CDR1 and CDR2 from the germline V gene are LNHDA and SQIVND (reference sequence). The ends were cut back, 4 bases at V and 6 bases at J, with 12 bases in the middle. The CDR3, as DNA: TGTGCCAGTAGTACAGCGGTGGCGCCCGGGGAGCTGTTTTTT. It encodes CASSTAVAPGELFF.

The gene calls are TRBV6-5 and TRBJ1-1, with TRBD1 identical over 7 bases. The CDR3 totals 14 residues. V dropped 1 base and J dropped 1; count of bases not matched to a gene: 0. Looked up from germline, CDR1 is MNHEY and CDR2 is SVGAGI. The CDR3 DNA sequence: TGTGCCAGCAGTTACTGGACAGGGAACACTGAAGCTTTCTTT. Amino acid sequence: CASSYWTGNTEAFF.

The V gene is TRBV11-2, the J gene TRBJ1-2; TRBD1 is a possible D gene (6 bases). CDR3 length: 16 residues. CDR1 and CDR2 (germline): SGHAT, FQNNGV. With 4 bases removed from V and 0 bases from J, the gap between germline ends came to 15 bases. The CDR3 DNA reads TGTGCCAGCAGCTCGTGGGGGGCCGGGACTAACTATGGCTACACCTTC. Translation gives CASSSWGAGTNYGYTF.

The V call is TRBV7-3, the J call TRBJ2-5, with 13 bases matching TRBD2. This CDR3 has 16 amino acids. With V trimmed by 3 bases and J by 1 base, 2 bases remained unmatched. In germline, CDR1 is SGHTA, CDR2 FQGTGA. The CDR3, as DNA: TGTGCCAGCAGCTTCGGACTAGCGGGGGCCCAAGAGACCCAGTACTTC. This translates into CASSFGLAGAQETQYF.